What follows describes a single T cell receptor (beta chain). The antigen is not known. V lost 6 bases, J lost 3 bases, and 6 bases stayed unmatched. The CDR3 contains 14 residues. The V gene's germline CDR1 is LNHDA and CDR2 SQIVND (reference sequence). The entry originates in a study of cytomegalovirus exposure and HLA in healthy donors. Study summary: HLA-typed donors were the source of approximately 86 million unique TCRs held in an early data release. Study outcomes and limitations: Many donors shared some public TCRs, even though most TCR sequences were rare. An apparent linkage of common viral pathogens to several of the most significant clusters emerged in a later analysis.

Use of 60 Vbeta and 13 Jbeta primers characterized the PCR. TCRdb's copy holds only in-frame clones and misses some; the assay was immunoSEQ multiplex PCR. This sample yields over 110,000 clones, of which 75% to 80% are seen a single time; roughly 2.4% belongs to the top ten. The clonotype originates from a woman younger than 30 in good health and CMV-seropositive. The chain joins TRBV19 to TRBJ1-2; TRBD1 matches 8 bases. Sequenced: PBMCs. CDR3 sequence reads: CASSARDRYYGYTF. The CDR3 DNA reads TGTGCCAGTAGCGCTCGGGACAGGTACTATGGCTACACCTTC. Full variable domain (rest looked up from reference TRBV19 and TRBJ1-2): DGGITQSPKYLFRKEGQNVTLSCEQNLNHDAMYWYRQDPGQGLRLIYYSQIVNDFQKGDIAEGYSVSREKKESFPLTVTSAQKNPTAFYLCASSARDRYYGYTFGSGTRLTVV.